The clone carrying this TCR beta chain has a handful of counts. With 60 Vbeta and 13 Jbeta primers, the PCR was carried out. Assay: immunoSEQ multiplex PCR; the TCRdb copy retains only in-frame clones and omits some. The table lists approximately 190,000 clones, over 65% of them singletons. This sample was included in a study of cytomegalovirus exposure and HLA in healthy donors. CDR3 length: 14 residues. The germline CDR1 and CDR2 sequences are SGHTA and FQGTGA. V dropped 6 bases and J dropped 6; count of bases not matched to a gene: 11. The clonotype comes from a man aged 35 to 55 in good health and CMV-seropositive. The J gene is TRBJ2-7, the V gene TRBV7-3, with TRBD2 matching 7 bases. The sample taken for sequencing was PBMCs. CDR3 bases: TGTGCCAGCAGTAAGGCGGGAGAGACGAGCGAGCAGTACTTC. The encoded protein is CASSKAGETSEQYF.